This T cell receptor (beta chain) was profiled in a study of cytomegalovirus exposure and HLA in healthy donors. Study results and caveats: Beyond CMV serostatus, there was no information to go on about immune exposure. Reportedly, HLA-A and HLA-B alleles of most subjects were accurately predicted from TCR beta.

PCR involved 60 Vbeta and 13 Jbeta primers. Data came from immunoSEQ multiplex PCR; TCRdb stores just in-frame clones and leaves some out. Altogether about 180,000 clones are present, more than 70% being singletons, with the ten largest covering about 1.4%. A remark on this clone: What it recognizes is unknown.

The J segment lost 6 bases and the V segment lost 5 bases, leaving 13 bases of the junction unmatched. CDR1 and CDR2 (germline): MNHEY, SMNVEV (reference sequence). CDR3 length: 17 amino acids. Those who donated were healthy bone marrow donors. Input material: PBMCs. V is TRBV27 and J is TRBJ2-1; the match to TRBD2 covers 10 bases. The sequence derives from a girl aged 10-17 years in good health and CMV-seropositive. The CDR3 nucleotides are TGTGCCAGCAGTATCCGATCTAGCGGGAGTTCTACCAATGAGCAGTTCTTC. Its translation is CASSIRSSGSSTNEQFF.